This T cell receptor beta chain was recovered during a study of T-cell reconstitution after alpha-beta-depleted transplantation in children. The CDR3 runs 12 residues. V dropped 2 bases and J dropped 5 bases, with 4 bases sitting between them. CDR1 and CDR2 (germline): SGHVS, FNYEAQ. About this clonotype: A much larger clone sits a single nucleotide away, making a read error possible.

For TCRbeta, the library was prepared with unique molecular identifiers. TCRdb independently ran MiXCR on the PCR reads; one entry per CDR3 protein. The sample lists 330,000 or so distinct CDR3 sequences, around a tenth occurring once. The rearrangement uses TRBV7-6 and TRBJ2-1; unclear D gene. This specimen consisted of PBMCs, obtained before TCRalphabeta/CD19-depleted stem cell transplant. This TCR came from a boy less than two years old with acute myeloid leukemia, due to receive a stem cell transplant. The CDR3 loop is CASSLPDNEQFF. The CDR3 nucleotides are TGTGCCAGCAGCTTACCCGACAATGAGCAGTTCTTC.